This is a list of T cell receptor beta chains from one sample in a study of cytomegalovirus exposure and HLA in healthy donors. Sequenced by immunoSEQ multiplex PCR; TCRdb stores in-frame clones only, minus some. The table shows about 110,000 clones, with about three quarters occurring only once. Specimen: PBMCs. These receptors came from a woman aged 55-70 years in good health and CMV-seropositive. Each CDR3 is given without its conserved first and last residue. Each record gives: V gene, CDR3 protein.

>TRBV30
AWSNLSPLH
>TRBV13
ASSLREAQY
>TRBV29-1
SVSTYNNYGYT
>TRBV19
ASREAGGGQETQY
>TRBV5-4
ASSSPPSGRSTDTQY
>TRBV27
ASSRVPGQLNQPQH
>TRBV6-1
ASSDSLAGEETQY
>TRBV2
ATRLGNSHNQPQH
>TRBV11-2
ASSVRTSGVDTQY
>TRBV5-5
ASSRELAGGRDTQY
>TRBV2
ASSFGTASSGNTIY
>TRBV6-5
ASSYFPLGGYGYT
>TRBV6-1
ASSGSRGGWTNEKLF
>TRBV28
ASKLAGSSYEQY
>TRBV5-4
ASSLGQNQETQY
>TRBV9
ASSATSVVGGTYGYT
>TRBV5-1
ASSLAGGFNTGELF
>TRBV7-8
ASSLVRTSSNEQF
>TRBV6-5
ASSYEVRVPGELF
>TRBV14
ASSQERRAQQY
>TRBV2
ASSGVNSQETQY
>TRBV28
ASRGQGEPEAF
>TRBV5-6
ASSSIRQGALSGYT
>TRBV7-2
ASSSDPSGGDYGYT
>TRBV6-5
ASSYAGAQRNEQF
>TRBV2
ASRASGNTIY
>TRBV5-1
ASSLVGGQGSYEQY
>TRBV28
ASSSSERLY
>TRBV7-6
ASSLEGQPQH
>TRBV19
ASSFSDRAGYGYT
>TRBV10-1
ASSSGRVVADTQY
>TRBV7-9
ASSLGTVSGNTIY
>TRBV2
ATTPGRAYEQY
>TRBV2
ASTLAGGMRDEQF
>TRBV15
ATSRDLGGDSSNQPQH
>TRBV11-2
ASSLALNTEAF
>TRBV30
AWSPLPRAGANVLT
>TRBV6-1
ASERRDRGEKLF
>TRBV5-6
ASSRKPGQGAGSNYGYT
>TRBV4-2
ASSQVSSNTQY
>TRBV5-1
ASSFFASTNTGELF
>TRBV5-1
ASSNQGIQETQY
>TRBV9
ASSVDVGGETQY
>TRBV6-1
ASSERENTEAF
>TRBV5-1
ASSPEGGFYEQY
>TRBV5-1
ASSGTWDSTDTQY
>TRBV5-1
ANLTGAGGQPRH
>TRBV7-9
ASSSGTGLHGYT